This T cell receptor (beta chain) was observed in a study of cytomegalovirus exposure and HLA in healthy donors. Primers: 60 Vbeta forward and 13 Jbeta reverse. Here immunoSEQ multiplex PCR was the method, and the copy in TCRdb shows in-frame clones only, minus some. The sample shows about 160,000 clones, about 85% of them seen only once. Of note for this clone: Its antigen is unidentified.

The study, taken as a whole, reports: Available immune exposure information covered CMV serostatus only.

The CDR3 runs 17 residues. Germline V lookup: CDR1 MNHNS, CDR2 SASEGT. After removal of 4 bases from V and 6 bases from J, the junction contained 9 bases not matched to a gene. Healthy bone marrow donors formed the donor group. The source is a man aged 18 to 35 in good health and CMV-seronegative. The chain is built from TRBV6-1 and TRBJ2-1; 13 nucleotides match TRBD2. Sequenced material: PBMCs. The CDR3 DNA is TGTGCCAGCAGTGCCTCCCTACTAGCGGGGGGGCTCAATGAGCAGTTCTTC. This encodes CASSASLLAGGLNEQFF.